This T cell receptor (beta chain) was sequenced for a study of CD8+CD57+ T cells in acquired aplastic anemia. Study-level information: On average, sorted CD4+ and CD8+ cells gave about 2.9 ug of DNA.

The CDR3 runs 13 residues. CDR1 is LNHDA, CDR2 SQIVND, per germline (reference sequence). Trimming took 4 bases from V and 2 from J, leaving 9 bases between them. In regard to this clonotype: Its target is not known. Since the CDR3 does not end with the conserved phenylalanine or tryptophan, this likely comes from a read error.

Study outcomes and limitations: Controls did not differ significantly from patients in CD8+ Simpson's diversity. The number of CD8+ CDR3 sequences shared by patients and controls was roughly 31.

Genomic DNA was employed as the template in profiling TCR beta VDJ and CDR3. MiXCR, run by TCRdb on the reads, gives a single entry per CDR3 protein. The table lists around 180,000 distinct CDR3 sequences, 55% to 70% of them singletons. V gene TRBV19 combines with J gene TRBJ2-7; perhaps TRBD1 as D (6 bases). The source is a human donor in good health. The sample taken for sequencing was sorted CD4+, CD8+, or CD8+CD57+ T cells (not recorded which) from PBMCs. The CDR3 is CASSRGRTYEQYS. The CDR3 DNA reads TGTGCCAGTAGTAGGGGGCGAACCTACGAGCAGTACTCC.